The sequence of this TCR beta chain was determined in a study of control samples from healthy donors and cancer patients. This CDR3 spans 14 amino acids. Trimming took off 1 base at V and 3 bases at J, with 10 bases between the two ends. Germline CDR1 is SGHRS and CDR2 is YFSETQ. Produced via immunoSEQ multiplex PCR; TCRdb's table is partial and in-frame only. Of more than 85,000 clones detected, roughly 84% appear once; the ten largest clones hold around 40%. The chain joins TRBV5-1 to TRBJ1-2; TRBD1 is a possible D gene (6 bases). The receptor's source is a man between 65 and 85 years old with lung cancer. The sequenced sample consisted of PBMCs. CDR3 loop: CASSLRDTDYGYTF. CDR3 nucleotide sequence: TGCGCCAGCAGCTTGAGGGACACGGACTATGGCTACACCTTC. Variable domain in full (rest from reference TRBV5-1 and TRBJ1-2): KAGVTQTPRYLIKTRGQQVTLSCSPISGHRSVSWYQQTPGQGLQFLFEYFSETQRNKGNFPGRFSGRQFSNSRSEMNVSTLELGDSALYLCASSLRDTDYGYTFGSGTRLTVV.